What follows are 6 T cell receptor beta chains derived from one specimen sequenced in a study of identical twins (dated by TCRdb to about 2016). Library generation was performed with 5' RACE. Sequenced on an Illumina HiSeq 2000. The public reads were quality trimmed at Q25 with fastp and then assembled into clones with MiXCR by TCRdb, keeping productive beta chains. Here each entry gathers all rows of one CDR3 protein and keeps the most common genes and DNA. The sample table lists about 470,000 distinct CDR3 sequences, 20% to 25% of them with a count of one. Clones ranked in the top ten supply about 2.7% of the sample. The same sample was also studied in work on T cells expressing NK-cell markers.

The sequencing input was CD4+ T cells sorted from blood. The receptors stem from a woman between 18 and 29 years old in good health.

This clonotype was seen more than once but under ten times. The chain has TRBV6-5 and TRBJ1-1, with unresolved D. The germline V gene encodes CDR1 MNHEY and CDR2 SVGAGI. The CDR3 has 14 amino acids. The V end lost 2 bases, the J end lost 1 base, and 8 bases lay between the germline ends. The CDR3 reads CASSYTYKNTEAFF. CDR3 nucleotides: TGTGCCAGCAGTTACACATATAAGAACACTGAAGCTTTCTTT.

The chain has TRBV9 and TRBJ2-1; 10 nucleotides match TRBD2. Looked up from germline, CDR1 is SGDLS and CDR2 is YYNGEE. The CDR3 extends over 15 amino acids. The trim removed 3 bases at V and 8 bases at J, leaving 8 bases unmatched. Written as DNA, the CDR3 is TGTGCCAGCAGCGAGGGGCCTAGCGGGAGCTATGAGCAGTTCTTC. This sequence encodes CASSEGPSGSYEQFF.

CDR3 in amino acids: CAISESMGLAGTYEQYF. In DNA form, the CDR3 reads TGTGCCATCAGTGAGTCGATGGGGCTAGCGGGGACCTACGAGCAGTACTTC. V and J are TRBV10-3 and TRBJ2-7; 9 bases line up with TRBD2. CDR3 length equals 17 residues. Germline V gene data show CDR1 as ENHRY and CDR2 as SYGVKD. V shed 0 bases and J 2 bases; nucleotides not matched to a gene: 8.

This clonotype was recorded many times. V is TRBV12-3 or TRBV12-4 and J is TRBJ1-1, with 7 bases that match TRBD1. V lost 5 bases, J lost 4 bases, and 10 bases stayed unmatched. The CDR3 consists of 15 residues. Written as DNA, the CDR3 is TGTGCCAGCAGTAAAGGGACAGCCTGGTCCACTGAAGCTTTCTTT. Its translation is CASSKGTAWSTEAFF.

The V gene is TRBV6-2 or TRBV6-3, the J gene TRBJ2-3; weak D call: TRBD1 (6 bases). CDR1 and CDR2 from the germline V gene are MNHEY and SVGEGT. The ends were cut back, 2 bases at V and 0 bases at J, with 30 bases in the middle. This CDR3 has 22 amino acids. This chain's CDR3 is CASSYVPTTGWADRRSTDTQYF. Written as DNA, the CDR3 is TGTGCCAGCAGTTACGTTCCCACGACAGGTTGGGCCGACAGGCGAAGCACAGATACGCAGTATTTT.

This clonotype turned up a few times. This sequence joins TRBV6-2 or TRBV6-3 and TRBJ2-1; 10 nucleotides line up with TRBD2. The V gene's germline CDR1 is MNHEY and CDR2 SVGEGT. Trimming cost V 7 bases and J 2 bases; bases outside gene matches: 8. The CDR3 consists of 16 residues. The chain's CDR3 is CASTLTGTSAYNEQFF. CDR3 nucleotides: TGTGCCAGCACACTAACCGGGACTAGCGCCTACAATGAGCAGTTCTTC.